This T cell receptor beta chain comes out of a study of blood T cell repertoires in COVID-19. Study-level background: The samples span acute and convalescent COVID-19 from the United States, Italy and Spain.

As processed by the authors: Reference gene primer amplification gave nucleated cell count estimates. Repertoires were generated with immunoSEQ multiplex PCR, while TCRdb's copy carries only in-frame clones and drops some. D and trimming come from the DNA, and the V and J calls and clone size come from that table. The sample has approximately 460,000 clones, about 88% seen once; the top ten hold around 0.92%. The CDR3 covers 14 residues. Germline lookup yields CDR1 SGHVS and CDR2 FQNEAQ. V lost 4 bases, J lost 3 bases, and 5 bases stayed unmatched. Patients in Seattle were enrolled during active infection, then followed longitudinally.

Sequencing was performed on peripheral blood. The chain carries TRBV7-8 and TRBJ1-2; TRBD1 matches 7 bases. This clonotype originated in a man aged 18-30 years with COVID-19, enrolled during active disease. In DNA form, the CDR3 reads TGTGCCAGCAGCTCTACTGGACAGGACTATGGCTACACCTTC. The encoded protein is CASSSTGQDYGYTF.